This paragraph reports one T cell receptor beta chain. The length of the CDR3 is 12 residues. With 5 bases removed from V and 5 bases from J, the gap between germline ends came to 9 bases. The germline gives CDR1 ENHRY, CDR2 SYGVKD. Authors' processing steps: Nucleated cell counts were estimated from reference gene primer amplification. Sequencing was performed with immunoSEQ multiplex PCR; in TCRdb, only in-frame clones are kept and a portion is missing. V and J calls and clone size are those listed in that table; D and trimming were worked out from the DNA. The sample contains around 250,000 clones, approximately 87% of which appear only once. The entry originates in a study of blood T cell repertoires in COVID-19.

The source material was peripheral blood. The clonotype comes from a man aged 55-75 years who had recovered from COVID-19. The V call is TRBV10-3, the J call TRBJ2-5, with a tentative D call TRBD1 (6 bases). The CDR3 nucleotides read TGTGCCATCAGTCCGACAGGCGAGACCCAGTACTTC. It encodes CAISPTGETQYF.